Below, one T cell receptor beta chain is given with its context. The sample originates from a study of cytomegalovirus exposure and HLA in healthy donors. With 60 Vbeta and 13 Jbeta primers, the PCR was carried out. This table comes from immunoSEQ multiplex PCR, and its TCRdb copy is limited to in-frame clones, with some not included. Of about 120,000 clones in the sample, around 81% were seen once. The germline CDR1 and CDR2 sequences are MGHRA and YSYEKL. The V segment lost 1 base and the J segment 3 bases; nucleotides outside the gene matches: 4. The CDR3 totals 15 residues. The TCR originated in a woman aged 25-40 years in good health and CMV-seronegative. The gene calls are TRBV4-1 and TRBJ2-7; 9 nucleotides match TRBD2. What was sequenced was PBMCs. Here the CDR3 reads CASSQVTSGDYEQYF. CDR3 in DNA: TGCGCCAGCAGCCAAGTGACTAGCGGAGACTACGAGCAGTACTTC.